The 11 T cell receptor beta chains below all came from one sample that was sequenced in a study of early T cells in non-severe SARS-CoV-2 infection. From the 5' RACE reads, TCRdb called clonotypes with MiXCR, one entry per CDR3 protein. The data show tens of thousands of distinct CDR3 sequences, 4.3% seen once. Input material: whole blood. These receptors all stem from an adult who was a healthcare worker with PCR-confirmed SARS-CoV-2 infection or an uninfected control (not recorded which).

This clonotype was seen repeatedly, ten times or more. J is TRBJ2-7 and V is TRBV11-2; 10 bases match TRBD2. Trimming at V came to 5 bases and at J to 1 base, leaving 5 bases not matched to a gene. CDR1 is SGHAT, CDR2 FQNNGV, per germline. The CDR3 loop spans 15 amino acids. The CDR3 DNA is TGTGCCAGCAGCACCATAGCGGGAGGATCCTACGAGCAGTACTTC. Protein sequence: CASSTIAGGSYEQYF.

Ten or more counts support this clonotype. This sequence joins TRBV6-2 or TRBV6-3 and TRBJ2-5; D is uncertain. Trimming shortened V by 0 bases and J by 5 bases, and 7 bases separated the two germline ends. Germline CDR1 MNHEY, CDR2 SVGEGT. The CDR3 runs 13 residues. CDR3 nucleotides: TGTGCCAGCAGTTACTCGGAGTTCGAGACCCAGTACTTC. Its translation: CASSYSEFETQYF.

Many counts were recorded for this clonotype. The gene calls are TRBV29-1 and TRBJ2-1; 11 bases map to TRBD2. The CDR3 has 14 amino acids. Germline assignment: CDR1 SQVTM and CDR2 ANQGSEA. The J segment lost 9 bases and the V segment lost 5 bases, leaving 9 bases of the junction unmatched. This chain's CDR3 is CSVTTSGTLSEQFF. In DNA, the CDR3 is TGCAGCGTTACGACTAGCGGGACGTTGTCTGAGCAGTTCTTC.

The chain couples TRBV28 to TRBJ2-7, with TRBD1 identical over 7 bases. Germline V gives CDR1 MDHEN, CDR2 SYDVKM. The J segment lost 1 base and the V segment lost 6 bases, leaving 9 bases of the junction unmatched. The CDR3 runs 15 residues. CDR3 DNA sequence: TGTGCCAGCAGGACCCGACAGGGCCCATCCTACGAGCAGTACTTC. As protein: CASRTRQGPSYEQYF. Looking up the rest from reference TRBV28 and TRBJ2-7 gives the full variable domain: DVKVTQSSRYLVKRTGEKVFLECVQDMDHENMFWYRQDPGLGLRLIYFSYDVKMKEKGDIPEGYSVSREKKERFSLILESASTNQTSMYLCASRTRQGPSYEQYFGPGTRLTVT.

This clonotype was picked up many times. CDR3 region: CASSLGLVSTDTQYF. CDR3 in DNA: TGTGCCAGCAGCCTCGGACTAGTAAGCACAGATACGCAGTATTTT. This chain links TRBV4-2 with TRBJ2-3; TRBD2 matches 7 bases. Trimming took 4 bases from V and 0 from J; bases not matched to a gene: 4. Germline loops: CDR1 LGHNA, CDR2 YNFKEQ. The CDR3 length is 15 residues.

Many counts were recorded for this clonotype. V is TRBV21-1 and J is TRBJ1-1; no DNA check was done on the table's D call, TRBD1. TRBV21-1 constitutes a pseudogene. CDR3 length equals 15 residues. The DNA for the CDR3 is TGTGCCAGCAGCAAGTTTTTGGGACAGCCCACTGAAGCTTTCTTT. Its protein product is CASSKFLGQPTEAFF.

This clonotype was observed many times. The chain has TRBV12-3 or TRBV12-4 and TRBJ2-5, with unresolved D. The CDR3 extends over 11 amino acids. Between the trimmed V and J ends, which lost 5 bases and 4 bases, there was a span of 5 bases. The CDR3 DNA follows: TGTGCCAGCAGTACCCGAGAGACCCAGTACTTC. Residues: CASSTRETQYF.

This clonotype was recorded many times. The gene calls are TRBV24-1 and TRBJ2-5; 7 bases are a match to TRBD1. V lost 2 bases to trimming and J lost 1 base; unmatched junction nucleotides: 3. CDR3 length: 15 residues. Germline V lookup: CDR1 KGHDR, CDR2 SFDVKD. The CDR3: CATSDSGGPQETQYF. The CDR3 DNA is TGTGCCACCAGTGATTCAGGGGGTCCCCAAGAGACCCAGTACTTC.

There are many counts of this clonotype. This chain uses TRBV13 with TRBJ2-3; D not certain. The CDR3 is 14 amino acids. Trimming pared 5 bases from V and 1 base from J, leaving 10 bases between. Germline-derived CDR1 and CDR2 are PRHDT and FYEKMQ (reference sequence). As DNA, the CDR3 is TGTGCCAGCAGCCGAGACCCCCGCACAGATACGCAGTATTTT. Amino acids: CASSRDPRTDTQYF.

This clonotype was recorded at least ten times. The V gene is TRBV6-1, the J gene TRBJ1-2; D ambiguous. Trimming took 6 bases from V and 2 from J, leaving 10 bases between them. Germline V lookup: CDR1 MNHNS, CDR2 SASEGT. The CDR3 is made up of 13 amino acids. CDR3 DNA: TGTGCCAGCAGCGTGGACTCCAACTATGGCTACACCTTC. It encodes CASSVDSNYGYTF.

This clonotype showed up many times. J is TRBJ2-1 and V is TRBV7-9; D remains unclear. The CDR3 has 14 amino acids. CDR1 SEHNR and CDR2 FQNEAQ come from the germline V gene (reference sequence). Trimming left V 3 bases short and J 6 bases short, with 12 bases between. The CDR3 bases are TGTGCCAGCAGCTTGACGCTAACGACCAATGAGCAGTTCTTC. As protein: CASSLTLTTNEQFF. Full variable domain (missing parts from reference TRBV7-9 and TRBJ2-1): DTGVSQNPRHKITKRGQNVTFRCDPISEHNRLYWYRQTLGQGPEFLTYFQNEAQLEKSRLLSDRFSAERPKGSFSTLEIQRTEQGDSAMYLCASSLTLTTNEQFFGPGTRLTVL.